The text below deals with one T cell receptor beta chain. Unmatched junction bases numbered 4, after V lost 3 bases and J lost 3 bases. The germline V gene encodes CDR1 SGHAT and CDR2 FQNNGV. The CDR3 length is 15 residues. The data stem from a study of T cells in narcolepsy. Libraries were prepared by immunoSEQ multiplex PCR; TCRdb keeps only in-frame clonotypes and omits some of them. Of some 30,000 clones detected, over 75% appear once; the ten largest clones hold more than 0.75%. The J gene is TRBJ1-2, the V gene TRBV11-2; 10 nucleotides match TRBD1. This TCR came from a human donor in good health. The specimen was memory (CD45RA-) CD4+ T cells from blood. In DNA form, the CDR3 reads TGTGCCAGCAGCTTGACAGGGGGCCTAGACTATGGCTACACCTTC. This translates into CASSLTGGLDYGYTF.